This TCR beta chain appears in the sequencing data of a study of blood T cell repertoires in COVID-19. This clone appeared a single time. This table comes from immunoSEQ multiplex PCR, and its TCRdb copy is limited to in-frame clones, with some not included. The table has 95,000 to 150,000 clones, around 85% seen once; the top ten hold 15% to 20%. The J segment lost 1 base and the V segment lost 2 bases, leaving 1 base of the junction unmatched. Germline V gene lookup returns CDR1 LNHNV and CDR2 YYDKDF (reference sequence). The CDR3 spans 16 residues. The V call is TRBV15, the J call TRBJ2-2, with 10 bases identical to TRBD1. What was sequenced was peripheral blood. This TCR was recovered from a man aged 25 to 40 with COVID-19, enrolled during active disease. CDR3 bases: TGTGCCACCAGCAGATGGGACAGGGGGAACACCGGGGAGCTGTTTTTT. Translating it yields CATSRWDRGNTGELFF.